This T cell receptor (beta chain) was identified in a study of cytomegalovirus exposure and HLA in healthy donors. Profiling relied on immunoSEQ multiplex PCR, and the TCRdb table lists in-frame clones only, not all of them. The table has fewer than 200,000 clones, 85% seen once; the top ten hold about 17%. An approximately 120-subject validation cohort, separate from the approximately 670-subject first cohort, supplied the donors. The source material was PBMCs. This sequence was found in a man younger than 35 in good health and CMV-seropositive.

CDR3 in amino acids: CSAQWGLGGADTQYF. The CDR3 region has the DNA TGCAGCGCCCAATGGGGACTAGGAGGGGCAGATACGCAGTATTTT. V is TRBV29-1 and J is TRBJ2-3; 8 positions agree with TRBD2. Trimming cost V 7 bases and J 4 bases; bases outside gene matches: 13. Germline CDR1 SQVTM, CDR2 ANQGSEA. The CDR3 spans 15 residues.